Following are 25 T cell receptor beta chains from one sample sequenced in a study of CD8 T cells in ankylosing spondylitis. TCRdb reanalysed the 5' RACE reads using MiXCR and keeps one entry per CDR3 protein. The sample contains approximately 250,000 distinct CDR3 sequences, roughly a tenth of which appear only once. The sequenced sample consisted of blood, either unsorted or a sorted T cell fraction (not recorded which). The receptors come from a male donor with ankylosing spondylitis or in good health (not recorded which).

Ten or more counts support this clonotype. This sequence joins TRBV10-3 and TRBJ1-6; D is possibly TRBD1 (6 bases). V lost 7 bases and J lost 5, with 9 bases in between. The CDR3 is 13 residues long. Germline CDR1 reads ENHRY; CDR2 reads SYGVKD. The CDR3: CAIKDSNNSPLHF. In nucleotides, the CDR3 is TGTGCCATCAAGGACAGTAATAATTCACCCCTCCACTTT.

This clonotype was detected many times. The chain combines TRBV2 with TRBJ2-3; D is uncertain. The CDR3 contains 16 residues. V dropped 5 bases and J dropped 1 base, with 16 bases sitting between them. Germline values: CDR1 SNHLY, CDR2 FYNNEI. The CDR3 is CASSLQLAWGTDTQYF. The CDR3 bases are TGTGCCAGCAGTCTCCAGTTGGCTTGGGGCACAGATACGCAGTATTTT.

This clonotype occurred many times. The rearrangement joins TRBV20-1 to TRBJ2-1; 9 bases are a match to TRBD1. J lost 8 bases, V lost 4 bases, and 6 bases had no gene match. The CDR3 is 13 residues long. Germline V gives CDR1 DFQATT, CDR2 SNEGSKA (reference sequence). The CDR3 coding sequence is TGCAGTGCTAAGACAGGGGGATTGCATGAGCAGTTCTTC. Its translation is CSAKTGGLHEQFF.

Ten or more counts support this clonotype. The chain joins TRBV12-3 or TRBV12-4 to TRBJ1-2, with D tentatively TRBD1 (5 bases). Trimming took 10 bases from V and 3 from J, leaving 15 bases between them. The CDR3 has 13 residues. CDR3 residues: CAIAGGADYGYTF. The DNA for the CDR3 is TGTGCCATCGCGGGAGGGGCTGACTATGGCTACACCTTC.

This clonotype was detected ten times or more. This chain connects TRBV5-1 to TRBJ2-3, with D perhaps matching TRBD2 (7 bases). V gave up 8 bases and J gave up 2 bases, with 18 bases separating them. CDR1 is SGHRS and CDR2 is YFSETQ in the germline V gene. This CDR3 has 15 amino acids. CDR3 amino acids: CASRSAGAYTDTQYF. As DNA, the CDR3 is TGCGCCAGTCGTTCCGCGGGGGCCTACACAGATACGCAGTATTTT.

The CDR3 is CASSYLRGTEAFF. CDR3 in DNA: TGTGCCAGCAGCTACCTCAGGGGCACTGAAGCTTTCTTT. This sequence joins TRBV7-2 and TRBJ1-1; weak D call: TRBD1 (6 bases). Trimming pared 4 bases from V and 4 bases from J, leaving 10 bases between. This CDR3 spans 13 amino acids. The germline gives CDR1 SGHTA, CDR2 FQGNSA.

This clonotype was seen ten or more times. The CDR3, as DNA: TGTGCCAGCAGCTTAGAGGGTTTTCAGAACGAGCAGTACTTC. Translated: CASSLEGFQNEQYF. The V and J genes are TRBV11-2 and TRBJ2-7; D is unclear. The germline CDR1 and CDR2 sequences are SGHAT and FQNNGV. There are 14 residues in the CDR3. Trimming pared 0 bases from V and 5 bases from J, leaving 11 bases between.

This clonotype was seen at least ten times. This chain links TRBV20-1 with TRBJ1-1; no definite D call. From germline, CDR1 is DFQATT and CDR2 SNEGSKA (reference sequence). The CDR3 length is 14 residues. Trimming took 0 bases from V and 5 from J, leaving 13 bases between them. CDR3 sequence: CSARDYGVWTEAFF. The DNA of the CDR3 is TGCAGTGCTAGAGATTACGGGGTCTGGACTGAAGCTTTCTTT.

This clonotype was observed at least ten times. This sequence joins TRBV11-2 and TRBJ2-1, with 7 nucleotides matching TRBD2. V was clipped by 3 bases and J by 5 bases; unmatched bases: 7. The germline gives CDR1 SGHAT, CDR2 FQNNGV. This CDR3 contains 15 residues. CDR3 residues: CASSLTGTTNNEQFF. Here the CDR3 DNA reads TGTGCCAGCAGCTTGACCGGGACTACAAACAATGAGCAGTTCTTC.

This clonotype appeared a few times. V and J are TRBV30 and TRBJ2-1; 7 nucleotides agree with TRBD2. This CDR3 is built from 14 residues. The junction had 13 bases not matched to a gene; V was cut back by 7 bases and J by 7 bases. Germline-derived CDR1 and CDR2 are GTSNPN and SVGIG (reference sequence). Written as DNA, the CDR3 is TGTGCCTCCACGATTCGGGGGGTTAGGAATGAGCAGTTCTTC. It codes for CASTIRGVRNEQFF.

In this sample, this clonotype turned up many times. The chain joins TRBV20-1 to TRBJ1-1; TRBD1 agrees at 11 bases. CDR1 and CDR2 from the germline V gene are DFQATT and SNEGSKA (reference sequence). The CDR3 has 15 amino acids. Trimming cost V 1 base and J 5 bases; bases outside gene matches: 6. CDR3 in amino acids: CSARGGGQGATEAFF. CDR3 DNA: TGCAGTGCTAGAGGAGGAGGACAGGGGGCAACTGAAGCTTTCTTT.

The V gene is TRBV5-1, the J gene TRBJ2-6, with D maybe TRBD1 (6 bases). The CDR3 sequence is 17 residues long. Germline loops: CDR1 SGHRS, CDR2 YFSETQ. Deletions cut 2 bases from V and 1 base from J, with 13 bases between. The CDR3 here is CASSFGPQGSGANVLTF. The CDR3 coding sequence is TGCGCCAGCAGCTTCGGCCCGCAGGGGTCTGGGGCCAACGTCCTGACTTTC.

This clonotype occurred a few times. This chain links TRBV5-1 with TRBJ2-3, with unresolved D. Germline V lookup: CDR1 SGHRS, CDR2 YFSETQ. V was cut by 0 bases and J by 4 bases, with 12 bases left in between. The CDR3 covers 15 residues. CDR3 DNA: TGCGCCAGCAGCTTGGCACGCAGATTCCCAGATACGCAGTATTTT. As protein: CASSLARRFPDTQYF.

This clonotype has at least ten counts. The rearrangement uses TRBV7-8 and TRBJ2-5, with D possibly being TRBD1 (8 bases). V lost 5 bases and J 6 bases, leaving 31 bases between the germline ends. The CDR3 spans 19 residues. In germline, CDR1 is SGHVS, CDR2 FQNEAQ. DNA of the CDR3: TGTGCCAGCAGCCAGGGAGGGAAGGACAGGGAAGGGCCCCTGAAGACCCAGTACTTC. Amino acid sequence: CASSQGGKDREGPLKTQYF.

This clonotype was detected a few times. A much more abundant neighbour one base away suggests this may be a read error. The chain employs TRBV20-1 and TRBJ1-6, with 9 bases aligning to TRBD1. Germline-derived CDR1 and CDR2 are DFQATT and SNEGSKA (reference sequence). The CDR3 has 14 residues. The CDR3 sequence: CSASGDRDNLPLHF. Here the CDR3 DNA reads TGCAGTGCTAGCGGGGACAGGGATAATTTACCCCTCCACTTT.

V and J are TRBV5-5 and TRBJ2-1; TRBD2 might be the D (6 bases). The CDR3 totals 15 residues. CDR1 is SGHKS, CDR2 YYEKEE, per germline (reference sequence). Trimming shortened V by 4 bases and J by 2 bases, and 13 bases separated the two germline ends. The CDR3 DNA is TGTGCCAGCAGCCTCACTAGCCCGACCTACAATGAGCAGTTCTTC. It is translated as CASSLTSPTYNEQFF.

The CDR3 reads CSVYSTTYNEQFF. CDR3 DNA sequence: TGCAGCGTTTACTCCACCACTTACAATGAGCAGTTCTTC. The chain links TRBV29-1 to TRBJ2-1; D is uncertain. Germline values: CDR1 SQVTM, CDR2 ANQGSEA. This CDR3 contains 13 residues. Trimming removed 5 bases at V and 4 bases at J, with 12 bases between.

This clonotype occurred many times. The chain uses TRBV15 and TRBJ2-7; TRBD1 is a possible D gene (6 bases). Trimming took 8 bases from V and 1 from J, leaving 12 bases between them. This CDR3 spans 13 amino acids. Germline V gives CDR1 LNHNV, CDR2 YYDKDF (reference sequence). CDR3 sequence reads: CATRDTPSYEQYF. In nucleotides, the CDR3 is TGTGCCACCCGGGACACCCCATCCTACGAGCAGTACTTC.

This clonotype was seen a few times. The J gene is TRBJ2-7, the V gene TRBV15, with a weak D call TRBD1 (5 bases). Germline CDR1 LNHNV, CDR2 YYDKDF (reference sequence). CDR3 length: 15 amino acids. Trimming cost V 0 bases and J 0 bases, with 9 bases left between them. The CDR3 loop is CATSREYRSSYEQYF. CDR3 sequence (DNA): TGTGCCACCAGCAGAGAGTACAGGAGCTCCTACGAGCAGTACTTC.

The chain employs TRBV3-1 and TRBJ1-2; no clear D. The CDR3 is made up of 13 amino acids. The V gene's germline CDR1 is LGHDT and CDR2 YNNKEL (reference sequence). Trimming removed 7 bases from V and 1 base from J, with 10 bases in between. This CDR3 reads CASTLSHNYGYTF. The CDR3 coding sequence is TGTGCCAGCACCCTATCACATAACTATGGCTACACCTTC.

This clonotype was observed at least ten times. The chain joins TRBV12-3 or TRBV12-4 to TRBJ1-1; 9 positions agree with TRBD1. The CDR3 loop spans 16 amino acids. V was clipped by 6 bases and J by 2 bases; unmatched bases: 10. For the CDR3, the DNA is TGTGCCAGCAGCCTAACGACAGGGGGTTCAAACACTGAAGCTTTCTTT. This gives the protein CASSLTTGGSNTEAFF.

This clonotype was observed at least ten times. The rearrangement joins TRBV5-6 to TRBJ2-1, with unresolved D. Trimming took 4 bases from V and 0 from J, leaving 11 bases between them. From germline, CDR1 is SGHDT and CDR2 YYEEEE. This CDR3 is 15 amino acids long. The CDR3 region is CASSPGLTSYNEQFF. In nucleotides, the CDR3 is TGTGCCAGCAGCCCAGGATTAACCTCCTACAATGAGCAGTTCTTC.

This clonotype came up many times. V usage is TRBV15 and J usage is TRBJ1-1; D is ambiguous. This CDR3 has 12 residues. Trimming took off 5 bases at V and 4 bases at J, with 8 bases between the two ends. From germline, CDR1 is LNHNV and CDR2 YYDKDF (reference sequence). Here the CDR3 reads CATSLISTEAFF. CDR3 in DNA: TGTGCCACCAGCCTTATCAGCACTGAAGCTTTCTTT. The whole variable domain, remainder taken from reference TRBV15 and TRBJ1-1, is DAMVIQNPRYQVTQFGKPVTLSCSQTLNHNVMYWYQQKSSQAPKLLFHYYDKDFNNEADTPDNFQSRRPNTSFCFLDIRSPGLGDTAMYLCATSLISTEAFFGQGTRLTVV.

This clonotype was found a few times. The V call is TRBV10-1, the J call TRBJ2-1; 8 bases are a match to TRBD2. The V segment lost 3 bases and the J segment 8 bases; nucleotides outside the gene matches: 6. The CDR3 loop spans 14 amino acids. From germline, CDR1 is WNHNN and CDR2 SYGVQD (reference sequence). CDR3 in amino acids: CASSETGGPDEQFF. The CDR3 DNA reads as TGCGCCAGCAGTGAAACGGGAGGGCCCGATGAGCAGTTCTTC.

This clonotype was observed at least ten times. CDR3: CASGRGNTEAFF. The CDR3 DNA follows: TGTGCCAGCGGTAGGGGGAACACTGAAGCTTTCTTT. The V call is TRBV6-5, the J call TRBJ1-1; maybe TRBD1 (5 bases). Germline V gives CDR1 MNHEY, CDR2 SVGAGI. V was clipped by 8 bases and J by 1 base, with 8 bases between them. The CDR3 covers 12 residues.